This T cell receptor (beta chain) was identified in a study of CD8 T cells in ankylosing spondylitis. Findings and caveats of the study: Disease-linked clones were CD8+ and relatively rare in peripheral blood. The authors reported significant enrichment of disease-linked clones in matched ankylosing spondylitis synovial fluid. Blood from ankylosing spondylitis patients appeared to carry a characteristic roughly 8-variant TCR beta motif.

This CDR3 spans 16 amino acids. The germline gives CDR1 LGHNA, CDR2 YNFKEQ. V was clipped by 1 base and J by 3 bases, with 16 bases between them. Using its own MiXCR run on the 5' RACE reads, TCRdb lists one record per CDR3 protein. The top ten hold about 14% of the sample, which has about 330,000 distinct CDR3 sequences, around 8% seen once. This clonotype was observed a handful of times. Its antigen is undetermined. The receptor was isolated from a male donor with ankylosing spondylitis. Sequencing was done on a sample of blood, either unsorted or a sorted T cell fraction (not recorded which). The chain has TRBV4-2 and TRBJ2-7, with a possible D match to TRBD1 (6 bases). The CDR3 region is CASSQVSPGAIYEQYF. The CDR3 region has the DNA TGTGCCAGCAGCCAAGTGTCGCCAGGGGCCATCTACGAGCAGTACTTC.